These 14 T cell receptor beta chains came from one sample sequenced in a study of OX40 agonist ivuxolimab in advanced cancers. The library was made by the immunoSEQ multiplex PCR assay. TCRdb obtained this table from immuneACCESS and retained in-frame rearrangements with V and J assigned. These tables miss some clones; where compared with another copy, unresolved V genes account for less than half of the shortfall, and the remainder is unexplained. This sample is represented by tens of thousands of clones; roughly 89% of them were singletons. The ten largest clones add up to under 0.35% of the sample. The material sequenced was CD4+ or CD8+ T cells sorted from blood, taken in a trial of the OX40 agonist ivuxolimab. Receptors originate from an adult with an advanced solid tumor such as melanoma, head and neck, liver or kidney cancer.

The V and J genes are TRBV9 and TRBJ2-7; 8 nucleotides align to TRBD1. CDR1 and CDR2 from the germline V gene are SGDLS and YYNGEE. Trimming removed 0 bases from V and 7 bases from J; junction bases left unmatched: 6. The CDR3 runs 14 residues. The CDR3 sequence: CASSVGATGAEQYF. The CDR3 DNA follows: TGTGCCAGCAGCGTAGGGGCGACAGGGGCGGAGCAGTACTTC.

The V call is TRBV29-1, the J call TRBJ2-7; 9 bases line up with TRBD1. The ends lost 6 bases at V and 5 bases at J; junction bases unmatched: 8. The length of the CDR3 is 13 residues. Germline CDR1 is SQVTM and CDR2 is ANQGSEA. This CDR3 reads CSVLRQGVNEQYF. In nucleotides, the CDR3 is TGCAGCGTCCTCAGACAGGGGGTCAACGAGCAGTACTTC.

The gene calls are TRBV7-8 and TRBJ1-5, with 8 nucleotides matching TRBD1. This CDR3 is built from 17 residues. Germline V gene sequence: CDR1 SGHVS, CDR2 FQNEAQ. The V and J ends lost 0 bases and 4 bases, in that order; junction bases with no gene match: 8. As DNA, the CDR3 is TGTGCCAGCAGCTTAGCCCCCAGGGGGCGCCGTAATCAGCCCCAGCATTTT. Protein sequence: CASSLAPRGRRNQPQHF.

This rearrangement joins TRBV6-5 to TRBJ2-1; 9 bases match TRBD1. The CDR3 has 15 residues. V was clipped by 4 bases and J by 7 bases; unmatched bases: 8. From germline, CDR1 is MNHEY and CDR2 SVGAGI. CDR3 region: CASSSTGTGRNEQFF. CDR3 nucleotide sequence: TGTGCCAGCAGTTCGACCGGGACAGGGAGAAATGAGCAGTTCTTC.

The chain combines TRBV5-4 with TRBJ2-2; D is unresolved. The CDR3 extends over 15 amino acids. Trimming stripped 0 bases from V and 2 bases from J, with 8 bases between. The germline V gene encodes CDR1 SGHNT and CDR2 YYREEE (reference sequence). The CDR3 DNA reads TGTGCCAGCAGCTTGGGCGGAGCTAACACCGGGGAGCTGTTTTTT. Translated: CASSLGGANTGELFF.

The chain carries TRBV28 and TRBJ1-4; the D is unclear. CDR3 length: 13 amino acids. Germline V CDR1 and CDR2: MDHEN, SYDVKM. V lost 6 bases and J 8 bases, leaving 13 bases between the germline ends. CDR3 DNA sequence: TGTGCCAGCAGCGAACTCGGAGGGGAAAAACTGTTTTTT. Amino acid sequence: CASSELGGEKLFF.

This clone has a handful of counts. The chain uses TRBV6-1 and TRBJ1-5; no reliable D call. This CDR3 region has 16 residues. V lost 0 bases and J lost 3, with 12 bases in between. Per the germline V gene, CDR1 is MNHNS and CDR2 is SASEGT. Here the CDR3 DNA reads TGTGCCAGCAGTGAAGCGAGAGGGAGGGTCAATCAGCCCCAGCATTTT. Translation gives CASSEARGRVNQPQHF.

The chain has TRBV12-5 and TRBJ1-5; D unclear. V lost 6 bases and J lost 0, with 9 bases in between. In germline, CDR1 is LGHNT, CDR2 FRNRAP. This CDR3 has 14 amino acids. For the CDR3, the DNA is TGTGCTAGTGGCGGTACTTATAGCAATCAGCCCCAGCATTTT. This encodes CASGGTYSNQPQHF.

The chain couples TRBV7-7 to TRBJ2-5; tentatively, D is TRBD1 or TRBD2 (5 bases each). Trimming shortened V by 11 bases and J by 0 bases, and 13 bases separated the two germline ends. The CDR3 consists of 13 residues. The germline V gene has CDR1 SSHAT and CDR2 FNYEAQ (reference sequence). The CDR3 DNA is TGTGCCTCGGGGAACAGGAACCAAGAGACCCAGTACTTC. It specifies CASGNRNQETQYF.

The V and J genes are TRBV27 and TRBJ1-6; D is uncertain. CDR1 and CDR2 (germline): MNHEY, SMNVEV (reference sequence). The V and J ends lost 5 bases and 11 bases respectively, with 13 bases between them. The CDR3 has 13 residues. The CDR3 nucleotides are TGTGCCAGCAGTCCAAGGGAGGGCGCACCCCTCCACTTT. It translates to CASSPREGAPLHF.

V and J are TRBV7-2 and TRBJ1-1; 7 bases fit TRBD1. Per the germline V gene, CDR1 is SGHTA and CDR2 is FQGNSA. V lost 5 bases and J lost 6; bases outside the gene matches: 9. The CDR3 covers 14 residues. CDR3 sequence (DNA): TGTGCCAGCAGCCTAAGACAGGGAATGGCTGAAGCTTTCTTT. Protein product: CASSLRQGMAEAFF.

This clone was picked up one time. This chain joins TRBV29-1 and TRBJ2-5, with no clear D. There are 14 residues in the CDR3. V lost 6 bases to trimming and J lost 7 bases, with 21 bases between them. Germline values: CDR1 SQVTM, CDR2 ANQGSEA. The CDR3 region is CSVSPLGSPWTQYF. CDR3 bases: TGCAGCGTGTCCCCCCTGGGCAGCCCCTGGACCCAGTACTTC. Full variable domain (rest looked up from reference TRBV29-1 and TRBJ2-5): SAVISQKPSRDICQRGTSLTIQCQVDSQVTMMFWYRQQPGQSLTLIATANQGSEATYESGFVIDKFPISRPNLTFSTLTVSNMSPEDSSIYLCSVSPLGSPWTQYFGPGTRLLVL.

J is TRBJ1-5 and V is TRBV6-6; 7 nucleotides agree with TRBD1. This CDR3 is built from 14 residues. Losses at the gene ends were 5 bases for V and 6 bases for J; bases not matched to a gene: 7. Looked up from germline, CDR1 is MNHNY and CDR2 is SVGAGI (reference sequence). Here the CDR3 DNA reads TGTGCCAGCAGTCCGACAGGGTTAAGTCAGCCCCAGCATTTT. It encodes CASSPTGLSQPQHF.

Only a few counts were recorded for this clone. V and J are TRBV5-1 and TRBJ2-1; possible D gene TRBD2, 5 bases. V lost 3 bases to trimming and J lost 1 base, with 5 bases between them. CDR3 size: 13 residues. From germline, CDR1 is SGHRS and CDR2 YFSETQ. In DNA, the CDR3 is TGCGCCAGCAGCTCGGGGTCCTACAATGAGCAGTTCTTC. Translated, it gives CASSSGSYNEQFF.